This TCR beta chain came from a study of beta chain features in type 1 diabetes. The CDR3 totals 15 residues. The V gene's germline CDR1 is GTSNPN and CDR2 SVGIG (reference sequence). V dropped 3 bases and J dropped 6; count of bases not matched to a gene: 10. Sequencing targeted expressed TCRB transcripts, as all isolated RNA had been reverse transcribed. Measured with immunoSEQ multiplex PCR; TCRdb has only the in-frame clones, and not every one. The sample holds about 160,000 clones, approximately 10% seen once. As for this clone: Its antigen is unknown.

Findings and limits, study-wide: When Type 1 diabetes patients were examined, their TCRB CDR3s proved moderately but significantly shorter in all four CD4+ subsets. The study notes PCR might favor shorter templates equally in patients and controls.

Material for sequencing was central memory CD4+ T cells from blood. This TCR derives from a man aged 25 to 40 with type 1 diabetes. This chain links TRBV30 with TRBJ2-3; 9 positions agree with TRBD2. The CDR3 DNA follows: TGTGCCTGGAGCCTATTAGCGGGAGCATCGGATACGCAGTATTTT. This sequence encodes CAWSLLAGASDTQYF.